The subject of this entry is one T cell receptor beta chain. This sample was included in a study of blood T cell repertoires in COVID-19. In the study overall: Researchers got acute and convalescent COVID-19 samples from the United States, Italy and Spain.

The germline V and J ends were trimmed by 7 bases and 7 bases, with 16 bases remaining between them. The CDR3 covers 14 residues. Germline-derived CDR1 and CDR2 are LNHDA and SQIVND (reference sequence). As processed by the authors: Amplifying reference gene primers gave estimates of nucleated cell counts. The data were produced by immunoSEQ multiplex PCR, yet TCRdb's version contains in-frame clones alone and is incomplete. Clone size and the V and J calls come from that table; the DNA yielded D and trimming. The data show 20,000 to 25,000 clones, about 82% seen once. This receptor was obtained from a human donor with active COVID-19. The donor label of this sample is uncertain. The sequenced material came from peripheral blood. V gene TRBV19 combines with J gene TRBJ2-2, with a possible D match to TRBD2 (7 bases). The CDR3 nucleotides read TGTGCCAGTACCCAACGGGGGGCGAGCGGGGAGCTGTTTTTT. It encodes CASTQRGASGELFF.